This T cell receptor beta chain was captured by sequencing in a study of response to subunit inactivated influenza vaccine. Study-wide findings and caveats: Researchers suggested that each seasonal influenza vaccination recruits few new T cells.

This CDR3 contains 12 residues. The V gene's germline CDR1 is DFQATT and CDR2 SNEGSKA (reference sequence). V dropped 6 bases and J dropped 1; count of bases not matched to a gene: 1. As for this clonotype: Its antigen is not known.

One entry per CDR3 protein results from TCRdb running MiXCR on the RT-PCR reads. The table includes approximately 700,000 distinct CDR3 sequences, approximately 14% detected once. Sequencing used PBMCs from blood, obtained 14 to 15 days before vaccination. This chain connects TRBV20-1 to TRBJ1-2; TRBD1 matches 8 bases. This TCR was sampled from a man aged 45-60 years who received an inactivated influenza vaccine. The CDR3, as DNA: TGCAGTGCGACAGGGGTTAACTATGGCTACACCTTC. Translation gives CSATGVNYGYTF.